The rows below give T cell receptor beta chains drawn from one sample of a study of CD8 T cells in ankylosing spondylitis. TCRdb reanalysed the 5' RACE reads using MiXCR and keeps one entry per CDR3 protein. The sample lists a few hundred thousand distinct CDR3 sequences, 15% to 20% occurring once. Material: blood, either unsorted or a sorted T cell fraction (not recorded which). The receptor source for this set is a male donor with ankylosing spondylitis. The CDR3 runs from the conserved cysteine through the conserved F or W. Each record gives: V gene, clone size, J gene, D gene, CDR3 protein, CDR3 DNA. A D gene is named only where the DNA matches it firmly. A clone size is listed for some rows: how often the clone was seen (once, few, many), or a class if it is expanded.

v_gene: TRBV20-1
abundance: few
j_gene: TRBJ2-2
d_gene: TRBD2
CDR3aa: CSARPSGRETGELFF
CDR3nt: TGCAGTGCTAGACCCAGCGGGAGAGAAACCGGGGAGCTGTTTTTT

v_gene: TRBV7-8
abundance: -
j_gene: TRBJ2-2
d_gene: TRBD1
CDR3aa: CASSLGDRGRIGELFF
CDR3nt: TGTGCCAGCAGCTTAGGCGACAGGGGGCGGATCGGGGAGCTGTTTTTT

v_gene: TRBV20-1
abundance: few
j_gene: TRBJ1-6
d_gene: -
CDR3aa: CSARDPNHQGDSPLHF
CDR3nt: TGCAGTGCTAGAGATCCAAATCACCAGGGAGATTCACCCCTCCACTTT

v_gene: TRBV20-1
abundance: once
j_gene: TRBJ2-7
d_gene: TRBD2
CDR3aa: CSARDASGPSYEQYF
CDR3nt: TGCAGTGCTAGAGATGCTAGCGGTCCCTCCTACGAGCAGTACTTC

v_gene: TRBV10-3
abundance: -
j_gene: TRBJ1-2
d_gene: -
CDR3aa: CAISDRLLYGYTF
CDR3nt: TGTGCCATCAGTGACCGTCTGCTCTATGGCTACACCTTC

v_gene: TRBV12-3/TRBV12-4
abundance: few
j_gene: TRBJ2-3
d_gene: TRBD2
CDR3aa: CASSLRMSGVRTDTQYF
CDR3nt: TGTGCCAGCAGTTTAAGGATGAGCGGGGTGCGCACAGATACGCAGTATTTT

v_gene: TRBV20-1
abundance: few
j_gene: TRBJ2-6
d_gene: -
CDR3aa: CSARTISGANVLTF
CDR3nt: TGCAGTGCTAGGACTATCTCTGGGGCCAACGTCCTGACTTTC

v_gene: TRBV27
abundance: -
j_gene: TRBJ1-6
d_gene: TRBD1
CDR3aa: CASRTITGGAYNSPLHF
CDR3nt: TGTGCCAGCCGTACGATAACAGGGGGCGCATATAATTCACCCCTCCACTTT

v_gene: TRBV4-2
abundance: few
j_gene: TRBJ2-3
d_gene: TRBD2
CDR3aa: CASSQGGLAEDTQYF
CDR3nt: TGTGCCAGCAGCCAGGGGGGACTAGCGGAAGATACGCAGTATTTT

v_gene: TRBV28
abundance: -
j_gene: TRBJ1-1
d_gene: TRBD1
CDR3aa: CASSLWEGTGPYTEAFF
CDR3nt: TGTGCCAGCAGTTTATGGGAGGGGACAGGGCCATACACTGAAGCTTTCTTT

v_gene: TRBV2
abundance: -
j_gene: TRBJ2-1
d_gene: TRBD1
CDR3aa: CASSKGQGLYEQFF
CDR3nt: TGTGCCAGCAGCAAGGGACAGGGATTGTATGAGCAGTTCTTC

v_gene: TRBV20-1
abundance: few
j_gene: TRBJ2-1
d_gene: -
CDR3aa: CSAPGGRSNFYNEQFF
CDR3nt: TGCAGTGCCCCCGGAGGTCGGAGCAACTTCTACAATGAGCAGTTCTTC

v_gene: TRBV12-3/TRBV12-4
abundance: many
j_gene: TRBJ2-5
d_gene: TRBD2
CDR3aa: CASRPSGQETQYF
CDR3nt: TGTGCCAGCAGACCTAGCGGCCAAGAGACCCAGTACTTC

v_gene: TRBV4-2
abundance: few
j_gene: TRBJ1-2
d_gene: -
CDR3aa: CASSQEIGPPPYGYTF
CDR3nt: TGTGCCAGCAGCCAAGAAATAGGGCCGCCCCCCTATGGCTACACCTTC

v_gene: TRBV20-1
abundance: few
j_gene: TRBJ1-3
d_gene: -
CDR3aa: CSAPVTLGTANSGNTIYF
CDR3nt: TGCAGTGCTCCCGTCACGCTCGGGACGGCGAACTCTGGAAACACCATATATTTT

v_gene: TRBV7-2
abundance: -
j_gene: TRBJ2-5
d_gene: -
CDR3aa: CASSPERMGGETQYF
CDR3nt: TGTGCCAGCAGCCCGGAGAGGATGGGCGGGGAGACCCAGTACTTC

v_gene: TRBV20-1
abundance: few
j_gene: TRBJ1-6
d_gene: -
CDR3aa: CSARDDVGSPLHF
CDR3nt: TGCAGTGCTAGAGATGATGTAGGTTCACCCCTCCACTTT

v_gene: TRBV9
abundance: -
j_gene: TRBJ2-3
d_gene: TRBD2
CDR3aa: CASSVTGSGSGTDTQYF
CDR3nt: TGTGCCAGCAGCGTAACGGGTAGCGGGAGCGGCACAGATACGCAGTATTTT

v_gene: TRBV20-1
abundance: few
j_gene: TRBJ2-3
d_gene: TRBD2
CDR3aa: CSASGREWDTDTQYF
CDR3nt: TGCAGTGCTAGTGGGCGGGAGTGGGACACAGATACGCAGTATTTT

v_gene: TRBV20-1
abundance: few
j_gene: TRBJ2-3
d_gene: TRBD2
CDR3aa: CSVPQERLAVRDTQYF
CDR3nt: TGCAGTGTTCCTCAAGAAAGACTAGCGGTGAGGGATACGCAGTATTTT

v_gene: TRBV7-9
abundance: -
j_gene: TRBJ1-1
d_gene: -
CDR3aa: CAREAIRPEAFF
CDR3nt: TGTGCCAGGGAGGCCATTCGACCTGAAGCTTTCTTT

v_gene: TRBV5-1
abundance: -
j_gene: TRBJ2-1
d_gene: -
CDR3aa: CASSRLADNEQFF
CDR3nt: TGCGCCAGCTCGAGGCTAGCAGACAATGAGCAGTTCTTC

v_gene: TRBV25-1
abundance: few
j_gene: TRBJ2-1
d_gene: TRBD2
CDR3aa: CASSIQHAGGPGEQFF
CDR3nt: TGTGCCAGCAGTATACAACACGCGGGAGGGCCGGGTGAGCAGTTCTTC

v_gene: TRBV13
abundance: -
j_gene: TRBJ1-1
d_gene: -
CDR3aa: CASSLVGPRLNTEAFF
CDR3nt: TGTGCCAGCAGCTTAGTAGGGCCCAGACTGAACACTGAAGCTTTCTTT

v_gene: TRBV5-6
abundance: many
j_gene: TRBJ1-2
d_gene: -
CDR3aa: CASSLAGQRYGYTF
CDR3nt: TGTGCCAGCAGCTTGGCCGGGCAGCGTTATGGCTACACCTTC

v_gene: TRBV20-1
abundance: -
j_gene: TRBJ1-5
d_gene: -
CDR3aa: CSARGSGTHYQSQHF
CDR3nt: TGCAGTGCTAGAGGTTCGGGGACACATTATCAGTCCCAGCATTTT

v_gene: TRBV27
abundance: -
j_gene: TRBJ1-1
d_gene: -
CDR3aa: CASSLTRWVTEAFF
CDR3nt: TGTGCCAGCAGCCTAACCCGGTGGGTTACTGAAGCTTTCTTT

v_gene: TRBV20-1
abundance: few
j_gene: TRBJ1-5
d_gene: -
CDR3aa: CSARGPGSNQPQHF
CDR3nt: TGCAGTGCTAGAGGGCCGGGAAGCAATCAGCCCCAGCATTTT

v_gene: TRBV7-9
abundance: many
j_gene: TRBJ1-1
d_gene: -
CDR3aa: CASSLSGTGTEAFF
CDR3nt: TGTGCCAGCAGCTTAAGCGGGACGGGAACTGAAGCTTTCTTT

v_gene: TRBV12-3/TRBV12-4
abundance: many
j_gene: TRBJ1-1
d_gene: -
CDR3aa: CASSLGSTTEAFF
CDR3nt: TGTGCCAGCAGTTTAGGATCAACCACTGAAGCTTTCTTT

v_gene: TRBV7-2
abundance: -
j_gene: TRBJ2-2
d_gene: TRBD2
CDR3aa: CASSGTINTGELFF
CDR3nt: TGTGCCAGCTCGGGGACTATTAACACCGGGGAGCTGTTTTTT

v_gene: TRBV18
abundance: -
j_gene: TRBJ2-5
d_gene: TRBD1
CDR3aa: CASSPRDRGPETQYF
CDR3nt: TGTGCCAGCTCACCCCGGGACAGGGGGCCGGAGACCCAGTACTTC

v_gene: TRBV10-3
abundance: -
j_gene: TRBJ2-1
d_gene: TRBD2
CDR3aa: CAISGVDGGERFF
CDR3nt: TGTGCCATCAGTGGGGTCGACGGGGGGGAGCGGTTCTTC

v_gene: TRBV5-1
abundance: -
j_gene: TRBJ2-2
d_gene: -
CDR3aa: CASSTDGNTGELFF
CDR3nt: TGCGCCAGCAGCACGGACGGTAACACCGGGGAGCTGTTTTTT

v_gene: TRBV5-1
abundance: -
j_gene: TRBJ1-6
d_gene: TRBD1
CDR3aa: CASSMDRANSPLHF
CDR3nt: TGCGCCAGCAGCATGGACAGGGCGAATTCACCCCTCCACTTT

v_gene: TRBV2
abundance: few
j_gene: TRBJ2-2
d_gene: -
CDR3aa: CASSVMGGELFF
CDR3nt: TGTGCCAGCAGTGTAATGGGCGGGGAGCTGTTTTTT

v_gene: TRBV7-9
abundance: few
j_gene: TRBJ2-1
d_gene: TRBD2
CDR3aa: CASSSARLPREGNEQFF
CDR3nt: TGTGCCAGCAGCTCCGCCCGACTACCCCGGGAGGGTAATGAGCAGTTCTTC

v_gene: TRBV2
abundance: once
j_gene: TRBJ2-7
d_gene: -
CDR3aa: CASSEEGVAAQGQYF
CDR3nt: TGTGCCAGCAGTGAAGAGGGTGTTGCGGCACAGGGGCAGTACTTC

v_gene: TRBV20-1
abundance: once
j_gene: TRBJ2-2
d_gene: -
CDR3aa: CSAADYRKNTGELFF
CDR3nt: TGCAGTGCCGCGGACTACCGTAAAAACACCGGGGAGCTGTTTTTT

v_gene: TRBV20-1
abundance: few
j_gene: TRBJ2-5
d_gene: -
CDR3aa: CSGKLGGQETQYF
CDR3nt: TGCAGTGGGAAACTAGGGGGACAAGAGACCCAGTACTTC

v_gene: TRBV5-1
abundance: few
j_gene: TRBJ2-4
d_gene: -
CDR3aa: CASSLEGASAKNIQYF
CDR3nt: TGCGCCAGCAGCCTGGAGGGGGCCTCGGCCAAAAACATTCAGTACTTC

v_gene: TRBV24-1
abundance: -
j_gene: TRBJ2-5
d_gene: -
CDR3aa: CATSDTTGWGETQYF
CDR3nt: TGTGCCACCAGTGATACCACAGGATGGGGGGAGACCCAGTACTTC

v_gene: TRBV5-6
abundance: -
j_gene: TRBJ2-3
d_gene: -
CDR3aa: CASSLAMSGTSTDTQYF
CDR3nt: TGTGCCAGCAGCTTGGCGATGAGTGGGACCAGCACAGATACGCAGTATTTT

v_gene: TRBV12-3/TRBV12-4
abundance: -
j_gene: TRBJ1-2
d_gene: -
CDR3aa: CASSGQQGDGYTF
CDR3nt: TGTGCCAGCAGTGGTCAACAGGGTGATGGCTACACCTTC

v_gene: TRBV19
abundance: few
j_gene: TRBJ2-4
d_gene: TRBD1
CDR3aa: CASSGDRANIQYF
CDR3nt: TGTGCCAGTAGTGGGGACAGAGCAAACATTCAGTACTTC

v_gene: TRBV5-1
abundance: -
j_gene: TRBJ2-7
d_gene: -
CDR3aa: CASSLDPTFSYEQYF
CDR3nt: TGCGCCAGCAGCTTGGACCCGACCTTCTCCTACGAGCAGTACTTC

v_gene: TRBV19
abundance: -
j_gene: TRBJ2-1
d_gene: TRBD1
CDR3aa: CASSTPGTGWPNEQFF
CDR3nt: TGTGCCAGTAGCACTCCCGGGACAGGGTGGCCCAATGAGCAGTTCTTC

v_gene: TRBV12-3/TRBV12-4
abundance: few
j_gene: TRBJ1-6
d_gene: TRBD1
CDR3aa: CASTSTGRHSPLHF
CDR3nt: TGTGCCAGCACTTCGACAGGGCGGCATTCACCCCTCCACTTT

v_gene: TRBV24-1
abundance: -
j_gene: TRBJ2-1
d_gene: TRBD2
CDR3aa: CATSVSGGDNEQFF
CDR3nt: TGTGCCACCAGTGTGAGCGGGGGAGACAATGAGCAGTTCTTC

v_gene: TRBV6-1
abundance: -
j_gene: TRBJ1-1
d_gene: -
CDR3aa: CASSDYFGRTEAFF
CDR3nt: TGTGCCAGCAGCGACTATTTCGGACGGACTGAAGCTTTCTTT

v_gene: TRBV7-2
abundance: -
j_gene: TRBJ2-5
d_gene: -
CDR3aa: CASSKAPQETQYF
CDR3nt: TGTGCCAGCAGCAAGGCACCACAAGAGACCCAGTACTTC

v_gene: TRBV20-1
abundance: once
j_gene: TRBJ2-7
d_gene: -
CDR3aa: CSARGSSTYEQYF
CDR3nt: TGCAGTGCTAGGGGGAGTAGCACCTACGAGCAGTACTTC

v_gene: TRBV29-1
abundance: -
j_gene: TRBJ2-2
d_gene: TRBD1
CDR3aa: CSVQRQGSPGELFF
CDR3nt: TGCAGCGTCCAAAGACAGGGGAGTCCCGGGGAGCTGTTTTTT

v_gene: TRBV6-1
abundance: many
j_gene: TRBJ1-3
d_gene: -
CDR3aa: CASSVAGPGNTIYF
CDR3nt: TGTGCCAGCAGTGTGGCGGGCCCCGGAAACACCATATATTTT

v_gene: TRBV2
abundance: -
j_gene: TRBJ1-1
d_gene: TRBD1
CDR3aa: CAFRSDATWDRGHTEAFF
CDR3nt: TGTGCCTTCAGATCGGACGCAACGTGGGACAGAGGACACACTGAAGCTTTCTTT

v_gene: TRBV9
abundance: -
j_gene: TRBJ2-7
d_gene: -
CDR3aa: CASSVEPPKSSYEQYF
CDR3nt: TGTGCCAGCAGCGTAGAGCCTCCCAAAAGCTCCTACGAGCAGTACTTC

v_gene: TRBV7-9
abundance: -
j_gene: TRBJ1-2
d_gene: TRBD1
CDR3aa: CASSPSGTAANYGYTF
CDR3nt: TGTGCCAGCAGCCCAAGCGGGACAGCAGCTAACTATGGCTACACCTTC